The 16 T cell receptor beta chains in this list originate from one sample, sequenced in a study of CD8+ T cells in alopecia areata. Treatment given: oral pan-JAK inhibitor, 5-10 mg twice daily. It was cDNA, reverse transcribed from extracted RNA, that served as the sequencing template. Here immunoSEQ multiplex PCR was the method, and the copy in TCRdb shows in-frame clones only, minus some. The profile shows 150,000 to 200,000 clones, approximately 51% of them singletons. Sequences were derived from CD8+ T cells sorted from blood, sampled between weeks 51 and 54, from a patient treated with tofacitinib. The receptors here all came from a human donor with alopecia areata.

This sequence joins TRBV27 and TRBJ2-7; D perhaps matches TRBD2 (5 bases). With 4 bases removed from V and 1 base from J, the gap between germline ends came to 8 bases. The CDR3 totals 13 residues. The V gene's germline CDR1 is MNHEY and CDR2 SMNVEV (reference sequence). The CDR3 coding sequence is TGTGCCAGCAGTTACGGGAAGTCCTACGAGCAGTACTTC. Its translation is CASSYGKSYEQYF.

This clone has only a few counts. The chain couples TRBV6-1 to TRBJ2-3; 14 bases fit TRBD2. V gave up 7 bases and J gave up 4 bases; unmatched junction bases: 4. Germline V gene sequence: CDR1 MNHNS, CDR2 SASEGT. The CDR3 is 15 residues long. The CDR3 DNA is TGTGCCAGCACCGGGACTAGCGGGGGCTCAGATACGCAGTATTTT. Its protein product is CASTGTSGGSDTQYF.

This clone was seen a few times. V and J are TRBV11-2 and TRBJ2-1, with D possibly being TRBD1 (6 bases). The CDR3 sequence is 16 residues long. With 6 bases removed from V and 3 bases from J, the gap between germline ends came to 18 bases. CDR1 and CDR2 (germline): SGHAT, FQNNGV. For the CDR3, the DNA is TGTGCCAGCAGGCTGCTATTGGGGGCGAGCTACAATGAGCAGTTCTTC. Translating it yields CASRLLLGASYNEQFF.

This clone appeared a single time. The chain combines TRBV6-5 with TRBJ2-7, with D possibly being TRBD1 (7 bases). Germline CDR1 reads MNHEY; CDR2 reads SVGAGI. The V end lost 8 bases, the J end lost 4 bases, and 12 bases lay between the germline ends. The CDR3 is 12 amino acids. The CDR3 reads CASGGTAYEQYF. The DNA for the CDR3 is TGTGCCAGCGGGGGGACAGCATACGAGCAGTACTTC.

The chain uses TRBV11-1 and TRBJ2-5; 10 bases are shared with TRBD2. The V gene's germline CDR1 is SGHAT and CDR2 FQDESV (reference sequence). V shed 1 base and J 4 bases; nucleotides not matched to a gene: 6. The CDR3 extends over 16 amino acids. The chain's CDR3 is CASSLEPAGGPETQYF. DNA for the CDR3: TGTGCCAGCAGCTTAGAGCCAGCGGGGGGGCCAGAGACCCAGTACTTC. The variable domain in full, with the rest retrieved from reference TRBV11-1 and TRBJ2-5, is EAEVAQSPRYKITEKSQAVAFWCDPISGHATLYWYRQILGQGPELLVQFQDESVVDDSQLPKDRFSAERLKGVDSTLKIQPAELGDSAMYLCASSLEPAGGPETQYFGPGTRLLVL.

This chain links TRBV11-2 with TRBJ2-2; 7 nucleotides line up with TRBD1. This CDR3 contains 15 residues. Per germline, CDR1 SGHAT and CDR2 FQNNGV. J gave up 6 bases and V 1 base, and 5 bases lay outside the gene matches. DNA of the CDR3: TGTGCCAGCAGCTTAGCCCTGGGACAGCCCGGGGAGCTGTTTTTT. Its protein is CASSLALGQPGELFF.

This rearrangement joins TRBV4-1 to TRBJ2-7, with 7 nucleotides matching TRBD1. The germline gives CDR1 MGHRA, CDR2 YSYEKL. V was pared by 1 base and J by 2 bases, with 11 bases of the junction left unmatched. The CDR3 loop spans 17 amino acids. CDR3 DNA sequence: TGCGCCAGCAGCCAAGCAACCGACAGGGTGAGGACCTACGAGCAGTACTTC. It encodes CASSQATDRVRTYEQYF.

This clone was detected a few times. This chain connects TRBV2 to TRBJ2-3; 8 positions agree with TRBD1. Germline V gives CDR1 SNHLY, CDR2 FYNNEI. V lost 6 bases and J lost 2; bases outside the gene matches: 7. This CDR3 is built from 15 residues. CDR3 amino acids: CASRDRDRFTDTQYF. The CDR3 region has the DNA TGTGCCAGCAGGGACCGGGACAGGTTCACAGATACGCAGTATTTT.

This clone was recorded a few times. The CDR3 nucleotides are TGTGCCAGCAGCAAGCGGGGGTTTCTCTCCTACGAGCAGTACTTC. It yields the protein CASSKRGFLSYEQYF. The gene calls are TRBV7-9 and TRBJ2-7; 8 nucleotides align to TRBD2. The length of the CDR3 is 15 residues. Trimming cost V 5 bases and J 0 bases; bases outside gene matches: 6. CDR1 is SEHNR and CDR2 is FQNEAQ in the germline V gene (reference sequence).

This chain links TRBV13 with TRBJ2-5, with 7 bases fitting TRBD2. Germline trimming cut 5 bases from V and 2 bases from J; bases unmatched to any gene: 2. Per the germline V gene, CDR1 is PRHDT and CDR2 is FYEKMQ (reference sequence). The CDR3 is made up of 13 amino acids. CDR3 nucleotide sequence: TGTGCCAGCAGCCCGGGACTACAAGAGACCCAGTACTTC. Translated: CASSPGLQETQYF.

This clone showed up just a few times. The chain uses TRBV5-4 and TRBJ2-1; 8 bases line up with TRBD1. CDR3 size: 16 residues. V shed 1 base and J 3 bases; nucleotides not matched to a gene: 6. Germline V CDR1 and CDR2: SGHNT, YYREEE (reference sequence). This CDR3 is CASSLPRQGIYNEQFF. The DNA for the CDR3 is TGTGCCAGCAGCTTGCCTCGACAGGGGATCTACAATGAGCAGTTCTTC.

The chain recombines TRBV9 with TRBJ2-2; D unclear. This CDR3 is 16 amino acids long. Per the germline V gene, CDR1 is SGDLS and CDR2 is YYNGEE. The V end was cut by 3 bases, the J end by 5 bases, with 17 bases between. The CDR3 DNA is TGTGCCAGCAGCGACGGTTCGCCGGTCCAGACCGGGGAGCTGTTTTTT. It is translated as CASSDGSPVQTGELFF.

This clone appeared a single time. This chain links TRBV7-9 with TRBJ1-1; D gene unclear. CDR3 length: 12 amino acids. Germline V gene sequence: CDR1 SEHNR, CDR2 FQNEAQ (reference sequence). Trimming shortened V by 5 bases and J by 5 bases, and 9 bases separated the two germline ends. The CDR3: CASSPQRTEAFF. DNA for the CDR3: TGTGCCAGCAGCCCACAGCGGACTGAAGCTTTCTTT. Looking up the rest from reference TRBV7-9 and TRBJ1-1 gives the full variable domain: DTGVSQNPRHKITKRGQNVTFRCDPISEHNRLYWYRQTLGQGPEFLTYFQNEAQLEKSRLLSDRFSAERPKGSFSTLEIQRTEQGDSAMYLCASSPQRTEAFFGQGTRLTVV.

This clone was seen a handful of times. V is TRBV30 and J is TRBJ2-7; perhaps D is TRBD1 or TRBD2 (5 bases each). With 2 bases removed from V and 1 base from J, the gap between germline ends came to 9 bases. The CDR3 totals 13 residues. The germline CDR1 and CDR2 sequences are GTSNPN and SVGIG (reference sequence). DNA for the CDR3: TGTGCCTGGAGTACAGGAGGTTCCTACGAGCAGTACTTC. Protein sequence: CAWSTGGSYEQYF.

The chain uses TRBV6-5 and TRBJ2-3; D might be TRBD2 (5 bases). The germline CDR1 and CDR2 sequences are MNHEY and SVGAGI. The CDR3 length is 14 residues. Trimming cost V 5 bases and J 7 bases, with 16 bases left between them. The CDR3, as DNA: TGTGCCAGCAGTCCCACCGGGCTCGGGAATACGCAGTATTTT. It codes for CASSPTGLGNTQYF.

This chain uses TRBV2 with TRBJ2-7; the D gene is possibly TRBD2 (7 bases). Germline V gene sequence: CDR1 SNHLY, CDR2 FYNNEI. The CDR3 runs 15 residues. V lost 3 bases, J lost 1 base, and 13 bases lay in between. CDR3: CASSDYGGPSYEQYF. CDR3 nucleotides: TGTGCCAGCAGTGATTACGGGGGGCCGTCCTACGAGCAGTACTTC.